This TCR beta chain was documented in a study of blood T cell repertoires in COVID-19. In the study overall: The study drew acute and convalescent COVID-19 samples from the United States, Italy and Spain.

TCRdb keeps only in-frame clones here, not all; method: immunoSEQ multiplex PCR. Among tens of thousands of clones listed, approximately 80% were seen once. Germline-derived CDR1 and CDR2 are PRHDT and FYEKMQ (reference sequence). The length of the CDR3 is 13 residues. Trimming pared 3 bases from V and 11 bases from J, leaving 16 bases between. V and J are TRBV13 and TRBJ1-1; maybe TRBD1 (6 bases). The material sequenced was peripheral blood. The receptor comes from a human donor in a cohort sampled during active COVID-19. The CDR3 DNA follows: TGTGCCAGCAGCTTTTCGATGGGGGCGGTTGCTTTCTTT. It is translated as CASSFSMGAVAFF. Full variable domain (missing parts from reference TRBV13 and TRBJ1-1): AAGVIQSPRHLIKEKRETATLKCYPIPRHDTVYWYQQGPGQDPQFLISFYEKMQSDKGSIPDRFSAQQFSDYHSELNMSSLELGDSALYFCASSFSMGAVAFFGQGTRLTVV.